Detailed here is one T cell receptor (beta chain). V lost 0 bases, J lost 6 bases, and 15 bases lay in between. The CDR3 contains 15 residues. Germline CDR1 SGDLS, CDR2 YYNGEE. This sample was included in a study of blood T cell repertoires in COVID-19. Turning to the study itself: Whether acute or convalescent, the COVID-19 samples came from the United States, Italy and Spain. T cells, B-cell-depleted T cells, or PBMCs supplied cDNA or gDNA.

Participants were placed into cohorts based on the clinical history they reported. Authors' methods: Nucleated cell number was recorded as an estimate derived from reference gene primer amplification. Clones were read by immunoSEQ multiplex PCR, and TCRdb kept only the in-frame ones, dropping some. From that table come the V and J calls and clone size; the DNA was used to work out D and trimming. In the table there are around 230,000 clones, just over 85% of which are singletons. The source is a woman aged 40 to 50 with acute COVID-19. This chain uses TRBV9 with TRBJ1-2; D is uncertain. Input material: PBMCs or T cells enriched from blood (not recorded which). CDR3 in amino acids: CASSVEAAGADGYTF. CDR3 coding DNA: TGTGCCAGCAGCGTAGAGGCCGCAGGAGCGGATGGCTACACCTTC.